This T cell receptor beta chain derives from a study of cytomegalovirus exposure and HLA in healthy donors. Across the study: The 95 to 150 validation repertoires used the same platform as the 650 to 850 first-cohort repertoires, a later analysis reported.

Using immunoSEQ multiplex PCR, the repertoire was profiled, and TCRdb retains in-frame clones only, with some absent. The data hold 300,000 to 350,000 clones, with approximately 91% observed a single time. General study points: TCR sequences were mostly rare, though some public TCRs occurred in many donors. It was reportedly the case that the classifier diagnosed cytomegalovirus status with high specificity and sensitivity. Some TCR beta chains (roughly 160 of them) were listed as cytomegalovirus-associated.

About this clone: Antigen unknown.

The V segment lost 1 base and the J segment 7 bases; nucleotides outside the gene matches: 6. Germline CDR1 is SQVTM and CDR2 is ANQGSEA. The CDR3 runs 13 residues. The gene calls are TRBV29-1 and TRBJ2-7; 8 nucleotides align to TRBD1. Sequencing was done on a sample of PBMCs. The TCR sequence derives from a man aged 25-45 years in good health and CMV-seronegative. The CDR3 loop reads CSVEGPRGQEQYF. In DNA form, the CDR3 reads TGCAGCGTTGAAGGCCCCAGGGGGCAAGAGCAGTACTTC.